This is a list of T cell receptor beta chains from one sample in a study of T cell repertoires in cytomegalovirus infection. Their specific antigens are unknown. Via MiXCR, TCRdb re-called the reads, giving one row per CDR3 protein. The sample consists of a few hundred thousand distinct CDR3 sequences, roughly 21% of them appearing once. The sample here was cultured PBMCs, taken from culture after CMV antigen stimulation. The source is a human donor in good health (CMV status not recorded). Some clones in this sample may be carry-over from other donors' samples. Both conserved end residues are part of each CDR3. A D gene is named only where the DNA matches it firmly. The size of a clone is reported for some rows only, either as once, few or many, or as a class for expanded clones.

v_gene	abundance	d_gene	j_gene	CDR3aa	CDR3nt
TRBV7-2	many	TRBD2	TRBJ2-5	CASSLEASGRGVRTQYF	TGTGCCAGCAGCTTAGAGGCCAGCGGGAGGGGGGTGCGGACCCAGTACTTC
TRBV6-1	few	.	TRBJ1-2	CASSPPVRQEPSYGYTF	TGTGCCAGCAGCCCTCCAGTGCGACAGGAACCTTCCTATGGCTACACCTTC
TRBV7-3	few	.	TRBJ2-1	CASSPSPLGMGNEQFF	TGTGCCAGCAGCCCAAGCCCCCTAGGAATGGGCAATGAGCAGTTCTTC
TRBV20-1	.	.	TRBJ2-7	CSAIRDTTYEQYF	TGCAGTGCCATCCGGGACACAACCTACGAGCAGTACTTC
TRBV12-3/TRBV12-4	many	.	TRBJ2-5	CASSPSVQTQYF	TGTGCCAGCAGCCCTAGCGTACAGACCCAGTACTTC
TRBV7-2	many	TRBD1	TRBJ1-1	CASSRDSVGTEAFF	TGTGCCAGCAGCCGGGACAGCGTGGGCACTGAAGCTTTCTTT
TRBV19	once	.	TRBJ1-5	CASSRGLTGRNQPQHF	TGTGCCAGTAGTAGAGGCCTTACAGGGAGAAATCAGCCCCAGCATTTT
TRBV18	.	TRBD1	TRBJ1-1	CASSPQSGGSEAFF	TGTGCCAGCTCACCTCAGTCAGGGGGGTCTGAAGCTTTCTTT
TRBV7-9	once	.	TRBJ1-1	CASSSIKQGHTEAFF	TGTGCCAGCAGCTCCATCAAACAGGGACACACTGAAGCTTTCTTT
TRBV11-2	.	.	TRBJ1-6	CASSLGPNNSPLHF	TGTGCCAGCAGCTTAGGACCGAATAATTCACCCCTCCACTTT
TRBV27	few	.	TRBJ1-1	CASSGGITETFF	TGTGCCAGCAGTGGCGGAATCACTGAAACTTTCTTT
TRBV7-7	many	TRBD1	TRBJ2-5	CASSRDRAETQYF	TGTGCCAGCAGCCGCGACAGGGCTGAGACCCAGTACTTC
TRBV29-1	.	.	TRBJ1-2	CSVPLGAAYGYTF	TGCAGCGTTCCCCTCGGAGCTGCCTATGGCTACACCTTC
TRBV12-3/TRBV12-4	many	.	TRBJ2-7	CASSLDPSRYEQYF	TGTGCCAGCAGTTTAGACCCTAGCAGATACGAGCAGTACTTC
TRBV11-3	.	.	TRBJ1-6	CASSLEQGGFYNSPLHF	TGTGCCAGCAGCTTAGAGCAGGGTGGGTTCTATAATTCACCCCTCCACTTT
TRBV6-2/TRBV6-3	.	.	TRBJ2-3	CASSESSDTQYF	TGTGCCAGCAGTGAATCGTCAGATACGCAGTATTTT
TRBV15	once	.	TRBJ2-5	CATRRVSGAEETQYF	TGTGCCACCAGACGCGTTTCGGGAGCGGAAGAGACCCAGTACTTC
TRBV6-1	.	.	TRBJ2-1	CASSQRVLTEQFF	TGTGCCAGCAGTCAACGGGTCCTTACTGAGCAGTTCTTC
TRBV7-9	many	TRBD2	TRBJ2-1	CASSSGRLAFNEQFF	TGTGCCAGCAGCTCAGGGAGACTAGCTTTCAATGAGCAGTTCTTC
TRBV27	.	.	TRBJ2-4	CASSFGLRGNIQYF	TGTGCCAGCAGTTTTGGATTAAGAGGGAACATTCAGTACTTC
TRBV6-2/TRBV6-3	.	TRBD1	TRBJ2-2	CASSREGAGGGGELFF	TGTGCCAGCTCCCGCGAAGGGGCAGGGGGCGGCGGGGAGCTGTTTTTT
TRBV28	many	.	TRBJ1-1	CASSVPRQFLEAFF	TGTGCCAGCAGTGTCCCACGACAGTTCCTTGAAGCTTTCTTT
TRBV7-2	many	.	TRBJ2-3	CASSQTALSTDTQYF	TGTGCCAGCAGCCAGACAGCTCTTAGCACAGATACGCAGTATTTT